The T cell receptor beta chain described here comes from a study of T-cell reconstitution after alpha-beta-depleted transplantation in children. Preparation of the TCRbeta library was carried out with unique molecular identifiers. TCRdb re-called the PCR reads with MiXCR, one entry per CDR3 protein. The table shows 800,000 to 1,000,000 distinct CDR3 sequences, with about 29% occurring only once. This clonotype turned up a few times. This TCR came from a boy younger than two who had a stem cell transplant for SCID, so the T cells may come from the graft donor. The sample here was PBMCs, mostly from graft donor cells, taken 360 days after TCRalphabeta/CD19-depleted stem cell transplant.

The CDR3: CASSLGASGGMADTQYF. CDR3 DNA sequence: TGTGCCAGCAGCTTAGGGGCTAGCGGGGGGATGGCAGATACGCAGTATTTT. The chain is built from TRBV7-8 and TRBJ2-3, with 11 nucleotides matching TRBD2. Unmatched junction bases numbered 7, after V lost 1 base and J lost 4 bases. This CDR3 has 17 residues. From germline, CDR1 is SGHVS and CDR2 FQNEAQ.